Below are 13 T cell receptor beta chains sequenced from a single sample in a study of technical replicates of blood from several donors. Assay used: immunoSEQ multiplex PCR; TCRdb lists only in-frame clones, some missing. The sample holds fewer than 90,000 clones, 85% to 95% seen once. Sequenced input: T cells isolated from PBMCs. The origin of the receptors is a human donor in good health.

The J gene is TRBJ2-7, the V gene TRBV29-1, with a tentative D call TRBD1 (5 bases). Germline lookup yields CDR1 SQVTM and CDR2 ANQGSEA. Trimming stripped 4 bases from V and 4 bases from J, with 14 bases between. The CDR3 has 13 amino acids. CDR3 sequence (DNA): TGCAGCGTTGTTATAGGGGTGCGGTACGAGCAGTACTTC. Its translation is CSVVIGVRYEQYF.

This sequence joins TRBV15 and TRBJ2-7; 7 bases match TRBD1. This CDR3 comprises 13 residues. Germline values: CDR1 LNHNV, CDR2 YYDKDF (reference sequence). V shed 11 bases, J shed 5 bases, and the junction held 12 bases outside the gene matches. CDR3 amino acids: CAAGQVQGNEQYF. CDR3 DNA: TGTGCCGCCGGGCAGGTACAGGGGAACGAGCAGTACTTC. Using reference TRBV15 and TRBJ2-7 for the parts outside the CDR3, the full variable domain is DAMVIQNPRYQVTQFGKPVTLSCSQTLNHNVMYWYQQKSSQAPKLLFHYYDKDFNNEADTPDNFQSRRPNTSFCFLDIRSPGLGDTAMYLCAAGQVQGNEQYFGPGTRLTVT.

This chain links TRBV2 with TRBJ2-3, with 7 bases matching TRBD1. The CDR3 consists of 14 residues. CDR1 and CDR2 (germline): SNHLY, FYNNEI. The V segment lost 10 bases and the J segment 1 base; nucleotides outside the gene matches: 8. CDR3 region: CATHLGQGTDTQYF. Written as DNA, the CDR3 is TGTGCCACTCACCTTGGACAGGGCACAGATACGCAGTATTTT.

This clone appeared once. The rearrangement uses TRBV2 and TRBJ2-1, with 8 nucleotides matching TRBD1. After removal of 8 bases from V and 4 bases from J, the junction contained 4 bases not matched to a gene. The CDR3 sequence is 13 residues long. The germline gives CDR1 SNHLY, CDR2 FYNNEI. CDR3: CASGGQEYNEQFF. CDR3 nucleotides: TGTGCCAGCGGGGGACAGGAGTACAATGAGCAGTTCTTC.

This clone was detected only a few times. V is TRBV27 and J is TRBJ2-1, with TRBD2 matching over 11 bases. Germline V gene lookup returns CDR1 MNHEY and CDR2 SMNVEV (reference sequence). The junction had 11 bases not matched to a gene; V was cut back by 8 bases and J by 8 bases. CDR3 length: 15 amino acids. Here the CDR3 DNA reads TGTGCCAGCCTATCGACTAGCGGGAATGGATATGAGCAGTTCTTC. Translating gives CASLSTSGNGYEQFF.

The CDR3, as DNA: TGCGCCAGCAGCATTACAGGGGCTAATGAAGCTTTCTTT. Protein sequence: CASSITGANEAFF. This chain joins TRBV5-1 and TRBJ1-1, with TRBD1 matching 7 bases. The CDR3 runs 13 residues. Germline CDR1 reads SGHRS; CDR2 reads YFSETQ. Germline trimming cut 4 bases from V and 7 bases from J; bases unmatched to any gene: 7.

CDR3 protein: CASSFSLRAADTQYF. In nucleotides, the CDR3 is TGTGCCAGCAGTTTTTCTCTGCGGGCGGCAGATACGCAGTATTTT. J is TRBJ2-3 and V is TRBV6-5; D might be TRBD2 (5 bases). This CDR3 has 15 amino acids. CDR1 MNHEY and CDR2 SVGAGI come from the germline V gene. Trimming took off 4 bases at V and 4 bases at J, with 15 bases between the two ends.

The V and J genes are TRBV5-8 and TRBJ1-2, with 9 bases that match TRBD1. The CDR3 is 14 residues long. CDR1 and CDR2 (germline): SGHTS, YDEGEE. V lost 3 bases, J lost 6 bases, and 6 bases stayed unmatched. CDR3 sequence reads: CASSYRGTGNGYTF. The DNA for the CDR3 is TGTGCCAGCAGCTATAGAGGGACAGGGAATGGCTACACCTTC. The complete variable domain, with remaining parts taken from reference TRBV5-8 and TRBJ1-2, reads EAGVTQSPTHLIKTRGQQATLRCSPISGHTSVYWYQQALGLGLQFLLWYDEGEERNRGNFPPRFSGRQFPNYSSELNVNALELEDSALYLCASSYRGTGNGYTFGSGTRLTVV.

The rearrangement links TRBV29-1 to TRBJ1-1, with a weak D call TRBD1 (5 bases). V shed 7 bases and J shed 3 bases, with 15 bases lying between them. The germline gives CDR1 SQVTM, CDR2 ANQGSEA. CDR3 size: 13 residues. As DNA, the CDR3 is TGCAGCGGAAGGACGGCGGGGGACACTGAAGCTTTCTTT. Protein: CSGRTAGDTEAFF.

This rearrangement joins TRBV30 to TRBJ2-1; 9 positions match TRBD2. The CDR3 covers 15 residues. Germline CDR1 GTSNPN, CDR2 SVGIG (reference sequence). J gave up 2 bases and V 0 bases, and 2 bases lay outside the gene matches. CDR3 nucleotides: TGTGCCTGGAGTGTTCTAGCGGGACCCTACAATGAGCAGTTCTTC. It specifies CAWSVLAGPYNEQFF.

CDR3 in amino acids: CASSVTGNTEAFF. Here the CDR3 DNA reads TGTGCCAGCAGTGTAACCGGGAACACTGAAGCTTTCTTT. The V gene is TRBV6-4, the J gene TRBJ1-1; D unclear. The CDR3 has 13 amino acids. Looked up from germline, CDR1 is MRHNA and CDR2 is SNTAGT. Trimming removed 4 bases at V and 1 base at J, with 7 bases between.

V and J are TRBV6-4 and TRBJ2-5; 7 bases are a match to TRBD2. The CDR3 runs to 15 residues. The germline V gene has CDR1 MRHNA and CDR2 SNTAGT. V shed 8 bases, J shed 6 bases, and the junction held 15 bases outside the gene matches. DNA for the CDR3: TGTGCCAGCGCACCCCAAGCGGGATCGACCAAGACCCAGTACTTC. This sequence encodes CASAPQAGSTKTQYF.

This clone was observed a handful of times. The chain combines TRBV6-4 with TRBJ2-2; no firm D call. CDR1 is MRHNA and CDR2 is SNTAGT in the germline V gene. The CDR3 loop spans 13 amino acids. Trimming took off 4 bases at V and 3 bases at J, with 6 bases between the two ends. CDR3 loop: CASSADYTGELFF. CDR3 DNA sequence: TGTGCCAGCAGTGCCGACTACACCGGGGAGCTGTTTTTT.